This TCR beta chain derives from a study of T-cell memory formation after mild COVID-19. Study-wide results and limits: Whereas later expanders leaned CD4+, clones contracting day 15 to 85 showed a balanced CD4/CD8 makeup.

This CDR3 is built from 15 residues. Per the germline V gene, CDR1 is SGHTA and CDR2 is FQGNSA. A word on this clonotype: Its antigen is currently unknown. One end of the junction varies from germline; a read error may be responsible.

TCRdb re-called the 5' RACE reads with MiXCR, one entry per CDR3 protein. The sample lists approximately 240,000 distinct CDR3 sequences, less than 20% seen once, with roughly 3.6% in the top ten. The specimen sequenced was PBMCs or a T cell subset sorted from them (not recorded which). V usage is TRBV7-2 and J usage is TRBJ2-5; 8 bases map to TRBD2. The TCR originated in a man between 18 and 35 years old who had mild COVID-19 (a few samples of this study predate the infection). Cell type and time point are not known. The chain's CDR3 is CARSSGGWDRRTQYF. CDR3 DNA: TGTGCCAGAAGCTCGGGGGGGTGGGACCGGCGGACCCAGTACTTC.